This T cell receptor beta chain emerged from a study of OX40 agonist ivuxolimab in advanced cancers. In the study overall: Ivuxolimab, which targeted the costimulatory receptor OX40 (CD134), was an agonistic, fully human IgG2 monoclonal antibody. Intravenous ivuxolimab was administered to patients every 2 weeks at six dose levels: 0.01, 0.1, 0.3, 1.5, 3 and 10 mg/kg. A male proportion of 75% to 85% and a mean age of 60 years, ranging from roughly 20 to 80, were recorded for the dose-escalation cohort. The paper describes the monotherapy dose-escalation part (N of about 55 patients) of the phase I trial of ivuxolimab. Partial responses were achieved by three dose-escalation patients, of whom one had hepatocellular carcinoma and two had cutaneous melanoma. The purpose of peripheral TCRbeta sequencing was to test whether ivuxolimab changed TCR sequence diversity and led to clonal T-cell expansion. Of the approximately 53 patients in dose escalation, 19 had hepatocellular carcinoma, about 15 had melanoma, 9 had renal cell carcinoma and 9 had head and neck cancer. Prior anti-PD-1, anti-PD-L1 or anti-CTLA-4 therapy was permitted, and checkpoint inhibitors had been received by under 50% of dose-escalation patients. Summary of the overall study and its limitations: Low levels of normalized T-cell clonal expansion were also seen in some patients who did not respond. After ivuxolimab, expanded clones were on average more numerous among CD8+ T cells than among CD4+ T cells. Clonal expansion of both CD4+ and CD8+ blood T cells was observed from baseline to week 6 at doses 0.1 to 3.0 mg/kg. The antigen specificity of the peripheral T cells that underwent clonal expansion was not determined. In the 0.1-3.0 mg/kg groups, partial responders were among the patients with the lowest normalized peripheral clonal expansion, particularly in CD8+ T cells.

The germline V end is reduced by 4 bases and the J end by 1 base; junction bases left unmatched: 12. CDR3 length: 20 amino acids, cysteine to phenylalanine. Only the CDR3 DNA stays, 60 bases, in frame from base 1. CDR1 and CDR2, looked up from the germline V gene, are LGHNA and YNFKEQ. Genomic DNA was extracted from sorted cells for sequencing of the TCRbeta CDR3 region. The immunoSEQ Assay was used to sequence the TCRbeta CDR3 regions. TCRdb re-hosts the immuneACCESS table, in-frame sequences only. Its copies lack some clones; in the studies checked, an unresolved V gene accounts for under half of them, and the cause for the rest is not known. The sample yields about 81,000 clones; around 84% were counted once. More than 6% of the sample is in the top ten clones. Note on this clone: Its antigen specificity is not known. No base-level quality is on record; no much larger clone is a single base apart.

The trial excluded patients who had a history of autoimmune disease or who were on systemic immunosuppression. Peripheral blood for TCR sequencing was collected from all dose cohorts at baseline, on cycle 4 day 1, and on cycle 7 day 1. Samples came from an open-label, multicenter, first-in-human phase I dose-escalation trial of ivuxolimab. Adults with locally advanced or metastatic melanoma, renal cell carcinoma, hepatocellular carcinoma or head and neck squamous cell carcinoma were enrolled in the trial. Before TCR sequencing, CD4+ T cells and CD8+ T cells were sorted from peripheral blood as separate populations.

The receptor was derived from an adult with an advanced solid tumor such as melanoma, head and neck, liver or kidney cancer. The chain links TRBV4-2 with TRBJ2-4; 14 junctional bases match TRBD2. The sample here was CD4+ or CD8+ T cells sorted from blood, taken in a trial of the OX40 agonist ivuxolimab. Here the CDR3 is given as CASSLYPGLAGEGAKNIQYF. The nucleotide sequence is TGTGCCAGCAGCCTCTACCCGGGACTAGCGGGAGAGGGGGCCAAAAACATTCAGTACTTC.